This T cell receptor (beta chain) was identified during a study of blood T cell repertoires in COVID-19. Repertoires were generated with immunoSEQ multiplex PCR, while TCRdb's copy carries only in-frame clones and drops some. Of fewer than 500,000 clones listed, approximately 90% were seen once; the top ten hold 1.4%. Looked up from germline, CDR1 is SGDLS and CDR2 is YYNGEE. Trimming cost V 4 bases and J 4 bases, with 20 bases left between them. This CDR3 comprises 16 residues. Sequencing was carried out using peripheral blood. J is TRBJ2-5 and V is TRBV9; possibly TRBD2 for D (7 bases). The receptor comes from a woman in her thirties with active or convalescent COVID-19. CDR3 in DNA: TGTGCCAGCAGCACCGCCAAGGGGGAGGGCCTAGAGACCCAGTACTTC. Translating it yields CASSTAKGEGLETQYF.